Each of the 21 T cell receptor beta chains below was sequenced from the same sample in a study of T cells in Graves' hyperthyroidism and ophthalmopathy. Authors of the study amplified TCR beta CDR3 regions from RNA transcripts. Initially, a first-round RT-PCR of the TCR CDR3 employed the HTBI primer set. MiXCR, applied by TCRdb to the multiplex PCR reads, yields one record per CDR3 protein. The table records under 250,000 distinct CDR3 sequences, approximately 25% of them present only once. The specimen was blood. The receptors shown here come from a woman aged 40 to 50 with Graves' ophthalmopathy.

There are many counts of this clonotype. The chain uses TRBV6-5 and TRBJ1-2; a weak D match, TRBD1 (5 bases). Germline lookup yields CDR1 MNHEY and CDR2 SVGAGI. This CDR3 is 14 amino acids long. Trimming took off 7 bases at V and 3 bases at J, with 15 bases between the two ends. CDR3 protein: CASTSGGVDYGYTF. CDR3 in DNA: TGTGCCAGCACTTCGGGGGGAGTGGACTATGGCTACACCTTC.

This clonotype was seen many times. The J gene is TRBJ1-3, the V gene TRBV20-1; 7 nucleotides line up with TRBD1. The CDR3 is made up of 13 amino acids. Per germline, CDR1 DFQATT and CDR2 SNEGSKA (reference sequence). V dropped 6 bases and J dropped 3; count of bases not matched to a gene: 5. Written as DNA, the CDR3 is TGCAGTGCGCTCGACAGGGTTGGAAACACCATATATTTT. This translates into CSALDRVGNTIYF.

This clonotype came up many times. V gene TRBV7-2 combines with J gene TRBJ2-1; no clear D gene. V lost 5 bases, J lost 6 bases, and 11 bases lay in between. Looked up from germline, CDR1 is SGHTA and CDR2 is FQGNSA. The CDR3 has 13 amino acids. CDR3 region: CASSPPSSNEQFF. The CDR3 region has the DNA TGTGCCAGCAGCCCGCCATCTAGCAATGAGCAGTTCTTC.

The table lists this clonotype with many counts. The chain carries TRBV5-1 and TRBJ2-7; TRBD1 or TRBD2 may be the D gene (6 bases each). The V end was cut by 0 bases, the J end by 1 base, with 11 bases between. This CDR3 region has 15 residues. Germline V lookup: CDR1 SGHRS, CDR2 YFSETQ. In DNA form, the CDR3 reads TGCGCCAGCAGCTTGGGTGGGGGGCGATCCTACGAGCAGTACTTC. Translated, it gives CASSLGGGRSYEQYF.

The chain has TRBV29-1 and TRBJ1-2, with 8 bases lining up with TRBD1. Trimming cost V 6 bases and J 7 bases; bases outside gene matches: 10. Per germline, CDR1 SQVTM and CDR2 ANQGSEA. CDR3 length: 13 residues. In nucleotides, the CDR3 is TGCAGCGTCATCCGGACAGGGAATGTTGGCTACACCTTC. Encoded protein: CSVIRTGNVGYTF.

This clonotype was seen many times. The V and J genes are TRBV12-3 or TRBV12-4 and TRBJ2-7, with D tentatively TRBD2 (5 bases). Between the trimmed V and J ends, which lost 1 base and 7 bases, there was a span of 23 bases. The CDR3 is 17 residues long. The CDR3 region has the DNA TGTGCCAGCAGTTTAGAGCGGACGGGCAGCCCTACTTCTGAGCAGTACTTC. It translates to CASSLERTGSPTSEQYF.

This clonotype was seen ten or more times. This CDR3 is CASSLNPDLATGELFF. CDR3 coding DNA: TGTGCCAGCAGCTTGAACCCCGACCTGGCCACCGGGGAGCTGTTTTTT. The rearrangement uses TRBV7-3 and TRBJ2-2; D uncertain. The CDR3 is 16 amino acids. Trimming took 3 bases from V and 4 from J, leaving 15 bases between them. Germline CDR1 and CDR2: SGHTA and FQGTGA.

This CDR3 is CASSLISTREGAQYF. In DNA form, the CDR3 reads TGTGCCAGCAGCTTAATATCAACCCGGGAGGGGGCCCAGTACTTC. The rearrangement uses TRBV5-4 and TRBJ2-5, with 8 bases fitting TRBD2. V shed 2 bases, J shed 9 bases, and the junction held 12 bases outside the gene matches. The CDR3 is made up of 15 amino acids. Germline V CDR1 and CDR2: SGHNT, YYREEE (reference sequence). The full variable domain, its missing parts supplied by reference TRBV5-4 and TRBJ2-5, is ETGVTQSPTHLIKTRGQQVTLRCSSQSGHNTVSWYQQALGQGPQFIFQYYREEENGRGNFPPRFSGLQFPNYSSELNVNALELDDSALYLCASSLISTREGAQYFGPGTRLLVL.

This clonotype was counted ten times or more. The CDR3 loop reads CSVEMGRETQYF. CDR3 nucleotide sequence: TGCAGCGTTGAAATGGGACGGGAGACCCAGTACTTC. This chain joins TRBV29-1 and TRBJ2-5, with D perhaps TRBD1 or TRBD2 (5 bases each). The germline V and J ends were trimmed by 2 bases and 5 bases, with 9 bases remaining between them. The CDR3 spans 12 residues. Germline values: CDR1 SQVTM, CDR2 ANQGSEA. Full variable domain (rest looked up from reference TRBV29-1 and TRBJ2-5): SAVISQKPSRDICQRGTSLTIQCQVDSQVTMMFWYRQQPGQSLTLIATANQGSEATYESGFVIDKFPISRPNLTFSTLTVSNMSPEDSSIYLCSVEMGRETQYFGPGTRLLVL.

This clonotype has at least ten counts. The chain links TRBV28 to TRBJ1-5; D gene ambiguous. Germline loops: CDR1 MDHEN, CDR2 SYDVKM. The length of the CDR3 is 13 residues. V was pared by 4 bases and J by 5 bases, with 9 bases between. The CDR3 bases are TGTGCCAGCAGTTCCGGGGTAGATCAGCCCCAGCATTTT. It is translated as CASSSGVDQPQHF.

V and J are TRBV12-3 or TRBV12-4 and TRBJ2-5, with 7 bases identical to TRBD2. Trimming took 5 bases from V and 4 from J; bases not matched to a gene: 13. There are 16 residues in the CDR3. The CDR3 reads CASSPHAWGGGETQYF. Here the CDR3 DNA reads TGTGCCAGCAGTCCGCACGCGTGGGGGGGAGGAGAGACCCAGTACTTC.

At least ten counts were recorded for this clonotype. The rearrangement joins TRBV18 to TRBJ2-7, with 7 bases identical to TRBD2. CDR1 and CDR2 (germline): KGHSH, LQKENI. The CDR3 is made up of 18 amino acids. With 4 bases clipped from V and 4 bases from J, the junction kept 19 bases outside the gene matches. CDR3 loop: CASSLRTIREEYYYEQYF. The CDR3 bases are TGTGCCAGCTCACTCCGGACTATCCGGGAGGAATACTATTACGAGCAGTACTTC.

This clonotype was counted many times. This chain connects TRBV6-1 to TRBJ2-7; 7 positions match TRBD2. V shed 2 bases and J 4 bases; nucleotides not matched to a gene: 5. The CDR3 extends over 14 amino acids. Germline CDR1 reads MNHNS; CDR2 reads SASEGT. The CDR3 region is CASSEWGGIYEQYF. The CDR3 DNA reads as TGTGCCAGCAGTGAATGGGGAGGGATTTACGAGCAGTACTTC.

This clonotype has a count of ten or more. The rearrangement links TRBV19 to TRBJ1-5; TRBD1 agrees at 8 bases. V shed 3 bases and J 5 bases; nucleotides not matched to a gene: 0. This CDR3 contains 13 residues. Germline V gene lookup returns CDR1 LNHDA and CDR2 SQIVND (reference sequence). CDR3 coding DNA: TGTGCCAGTAGTATCAGGGGGCATCAGCCCCAGCATTTT. Protein product: CASSIRGHQPQHF.

This clonotype was seen ten or more times. The V call is TRBV6-1, the J call TRBJ2-7; 7 nucleotides agree with TRBD2. The germline gives CDR1 MNHNS, CDR2 SASEGT. This CDR3 spans 15 amino acids. The V and J ends lost 4 bases and 7 bases, in that order; junction bases with no gene match: 13. Here the CDR3 reads CASSVGGSFSEEQYF. The CDR3 DNA follows: TGTGCCAGCAGTGTTGGCGGGAGTTTTTCAGAAGAGCAGTACTTC.

Ten or more counts support this clonotype. The chain links TRBV14 to TRBJ1-1; tentatively, D is TRBD1 (5 bases). V shed 4 bases and J shed 1 base, with 13 bases lying between them. This CDR3 has 15 amino acids. Germline CDR1 and CDR2: SGHDN and FVKESK. In nucleotides, the CDR3 is TGTGCCAGCAGCCTCACCGGGGGGGGGAACACTGAAGCTTTCTTT. This sequence encodes CASSLTGGGNTEAFF.

A few counts support this clonotype. The chain employs TRBV18 and TRBJ2-2; D gene uncertain. Germline V gene lookup returns CDR1 KGHSH and CDR2 LQKENI. The V end lost 5 bases, the J end lost 2 bases, and 15 bases lay between the germline ends. The CDR3 covers 16 residues. CDR3 amino acids: CASSNRVLDNTGELFF. CDR3 bases: TGTGCCAGCTCAAACCGGGTCCTCGATAACACCGGGGAGCTGTTTTTT.

This clonotype was counted many times. V usage is TRBV27 and J usage is TRBJ1-2, with TRBD1 as a possible D gene (6 bases). From germline, CDR1 is MNHEY and CDR2 SMNVEV (reference sequence). Trimming cost V 6 bases and J 2 bases, with 10 bases left between them. CDR3 length: 13 residues. In DNA form, the CDR3 reads TGTGCCAGCAGCCACGACAGGAACTATGGCTACACCTTC. Protein: CASSHDRNYGYTF.

In this sample, this clonotype turned up many times. The rearrangement joins TRBV12-3 or TRBV12-4 to TRBJ2-7; D remains unclear. The CDR3 is made up of 13 amino acids. V shed 6 bases and J shed 5 bases, with 14 bases lying between them. In nucleotides, the CDR3 is TGTGCCAGCAGGAAATCGTGGGCCAACGAGCAGTACTTC. Protein sequence: CASRKSWANEQYF.

The chain joins TRBV12-3 or TRBV12-4 to TRBJ1-2; D gene ambiguous. V was trimmed by 3 bases and J by 6 bases, leaving 11 bases between them. CDR3 length equals 13 residues. CDR3 region: CASSLVRSDGYTF. Here the CDR3 DNA reads TGTGCCAGCAGTTTGGTCCGCTCGGATGGCTACACCTTC.

This clonotype came up a few times. The chain couples TRBV6-1 to TRBJ1-1; no clear D gene. Deletions cut 0 bases from V and 6 bases from J, with 23 bases between. In germline, CDR1 is MNHNS, CDR2 SASEGT. The CDR3 contains 18 residues. CDR3 protein: CASSEADRLPSAGAEAFF. In DNA, the CDR3 is TGTGCCAGCAGTGAAGCGGACCGCCTTCCTAGTGCAGGCGCTGAAGCTTTCTTT.